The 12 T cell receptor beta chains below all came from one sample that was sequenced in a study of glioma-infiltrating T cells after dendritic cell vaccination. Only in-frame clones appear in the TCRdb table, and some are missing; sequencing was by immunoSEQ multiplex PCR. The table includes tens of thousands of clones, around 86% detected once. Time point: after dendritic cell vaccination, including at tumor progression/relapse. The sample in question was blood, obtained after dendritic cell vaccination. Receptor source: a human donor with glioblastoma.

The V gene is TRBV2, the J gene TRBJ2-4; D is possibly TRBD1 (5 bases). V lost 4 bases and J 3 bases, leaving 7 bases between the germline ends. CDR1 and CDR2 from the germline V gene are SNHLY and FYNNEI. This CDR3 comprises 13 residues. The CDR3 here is CASSARDKNIQYF. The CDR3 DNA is TGTGCCAGCAGTGCCAGGGACAAAAACATTCAGTACTTC.

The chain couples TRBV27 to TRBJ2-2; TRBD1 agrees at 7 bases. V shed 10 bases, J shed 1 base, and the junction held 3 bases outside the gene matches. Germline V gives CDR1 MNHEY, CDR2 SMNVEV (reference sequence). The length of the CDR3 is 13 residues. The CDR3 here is CATRDRNTGELFF. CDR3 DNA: TGTGCCACCCGGGACAGGAACACCGGGGAGCTGTTTTTT.

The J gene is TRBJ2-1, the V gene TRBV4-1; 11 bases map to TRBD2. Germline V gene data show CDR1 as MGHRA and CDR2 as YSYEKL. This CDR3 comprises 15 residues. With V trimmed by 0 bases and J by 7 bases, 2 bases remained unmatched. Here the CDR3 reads CASSQEGLAENEQFF. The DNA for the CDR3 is TGCGCCAGCAGCCAAGAGGGACTAGCGGAAAATGAGCAGTTCTTC.

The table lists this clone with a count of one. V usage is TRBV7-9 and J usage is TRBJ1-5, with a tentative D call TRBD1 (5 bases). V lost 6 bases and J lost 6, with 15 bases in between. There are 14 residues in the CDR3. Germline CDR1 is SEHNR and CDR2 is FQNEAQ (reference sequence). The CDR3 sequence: CASSPQGGSQPQHF. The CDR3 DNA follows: TGTGCCAGCAGTCCTCAGGGAGGGTCTCAGCCCCAGCATTTT.

The DNA of the CDR3 is TGCGCCAGCACAGAGCGGGAGTACTCAGATACGCAGTATTTT. Protein sequence: CASTEREYSDTQYF. The chain carries TRBV5-1 and TRBJ2-3, with TRBD2 matching over 8 bases. CDR1 SGHRS and CDR2 YFSETQ come from the germline V gene. The length of the CDR3 is 14 residues. V trimming: 6 bases; J trimming: 4 bases; junction bases outside the gene matches: 7. Combining the CDR3 with reference TRBV5-1 and TRBJ2-3 gives the whole variable domain KAGVTQTPRYLIKTRGQQVTLSCSPISGHRSVSWYQQTPGQGLQFLFEYFSETQRNKGNFPGRFSGRQFSNSRSEMNVSTLELGDSALYLCASTEREYSDTQYFGPGTRLTVL.

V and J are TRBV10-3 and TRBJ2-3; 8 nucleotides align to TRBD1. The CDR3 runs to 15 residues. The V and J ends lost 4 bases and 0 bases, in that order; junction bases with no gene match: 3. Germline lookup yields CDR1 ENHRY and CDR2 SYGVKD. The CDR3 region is CAISGTGTSTDTQYF. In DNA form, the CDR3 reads TGTGCCATCAGTGGGACAGGGACCAGCACAGATACGCAGTATTTT.

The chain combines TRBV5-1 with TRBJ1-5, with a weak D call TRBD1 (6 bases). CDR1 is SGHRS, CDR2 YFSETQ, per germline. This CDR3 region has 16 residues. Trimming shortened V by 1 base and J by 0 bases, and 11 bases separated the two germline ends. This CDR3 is CASSLTGTGSNQPQHF. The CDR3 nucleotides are TGCGCCAGCAGCTTGACAGGGACCGGTAGCAATCAGCCCCAGCATTTT.

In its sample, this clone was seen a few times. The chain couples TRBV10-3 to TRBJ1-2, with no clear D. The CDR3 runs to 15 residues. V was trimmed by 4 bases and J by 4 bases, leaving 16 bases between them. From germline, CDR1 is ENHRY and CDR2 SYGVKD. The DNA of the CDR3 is TGTGCCATCAGTGGAGTCGGCGGGGATAGCTATGGCTACACCTTC. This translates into CAISGVGGDSYGYTF.

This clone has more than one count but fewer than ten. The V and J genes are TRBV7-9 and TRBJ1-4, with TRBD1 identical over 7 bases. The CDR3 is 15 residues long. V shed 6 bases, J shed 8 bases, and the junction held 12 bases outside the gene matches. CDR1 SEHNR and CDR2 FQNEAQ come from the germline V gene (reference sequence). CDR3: CASSYIREGGEKLFF. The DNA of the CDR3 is TGTGCCAGCAGTTACATCAGGGAAGGGGGCGAAAAACTGTTTTTT.

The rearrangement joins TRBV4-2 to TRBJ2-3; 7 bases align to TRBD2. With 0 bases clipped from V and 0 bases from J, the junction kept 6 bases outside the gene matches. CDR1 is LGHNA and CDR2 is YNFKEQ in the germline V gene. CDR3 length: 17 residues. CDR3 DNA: TGTGCCAGCAGCCAAGATGCTAGCGGAGTGAGCACAGATACGCAGTATTTT. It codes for CASSQDASGVSTDTQYF.

The CDR3 reads CASSSPGSTGELFF. In nucleotides, the CDR3 is TGTGCCAGCAGCTCTCCAGGGTCCACCGGGGAGCTGTTTTTT. The chain recombines TRBV7-9 with TRBJ2-2; maybe TRBD1 (5 bases). Germline values: CDR1 SEHNR, CDR2 FQNEAQ (reference sequence). The germline V and J ends were trimmed by 4 bases and 4 bases, with 10 bases remaining between them. The CDR3 consists of 14 residues.

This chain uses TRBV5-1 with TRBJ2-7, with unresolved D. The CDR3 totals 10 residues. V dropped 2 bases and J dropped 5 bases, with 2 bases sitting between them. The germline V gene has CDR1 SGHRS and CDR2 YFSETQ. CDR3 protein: CASSFNEQYF. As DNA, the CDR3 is TGCGCCAGCAGCTTCAACGAGCAGTACTTC.